This entry lists 26 T cell receptor beta chains sequenced from one sample in a study of breast tumors, draining lymph nodes, adjacent tissues. Axillary draining lymph nodes of breast cancer patients supplied the node samples. MiXCR, run by TCRdb on the multiplex PCR reads, gives a single entry per CDR3 protein. Of approximately 250,000 distinct CDR3 sequences in the sample, under 35% were seen once. Sequenced material: axillary lymph node tissue. These receptors originate from a female donor with breast cancer. Some clones in this sample may be carry-over from other donors' samples.

Many counts were recorded for this clonotype. The chain has TRBV4-1 and TRBJ2-5; 10 nucleotides align to TRBD2. Germline trimming cut 6 bases from V and 5 bases from J; bases unmatched to any gene: 6. This CDR3 comprises 14 residues. CDR1 MGHRA and CDR2 YSYEKL come from the germline V gene. CDR3 DNA sequence: TGCGCCAGCAGTCCCGATAGCGGGAGGGAGACCCAGTACTTC. This codes for CASSPDSGRETQYF.

About this clonotype: A clone one base away is much larger, so this may be a read error. This chain connects TRBV20-1 to TRBJ2-3; TRBD1 might be the D (6 bases). Per germline, CDR1 DFQATT and CDR2 SNEGSKA (reference sequence). The CDR3 length is 14 residues. V lost 5 bases to trimming and J lost 3 bases, with 15 bases between them. CDR3 in DNA: TGCAGTGCTGCCAGGGGAATAAATACAGATACGCAGTATTTT. Translated: CSAARGINTDTQYF.

Many counts were recorded for this clonotype. The J gene is TRBJ2-3, the V gene TRBV7-9; no reliable D call. V was pared by 0 bases and J by 2 bases, with 6 bases between. The germline gives CDR1 SEHNR, CDR2 FQNEAQ (reference sequence). The CDR3 has 14 amino acids. CDR3 sequence: CASSLARPTDTQYF. The CDR3 DNA reads TGTGCCAGCAGCTTAGCGAGACCCACAGATACGCAGTATTTT.

This clonotype has at least ten counts. The rearrangement joins TRBV24-1 to TRBJ2-3; tentatively, D is TRBD1 (5 bases). Trimming removed 5 bases at V and 1 base at J, with 9 bases between. CDR1 KGHDR and CDR2 SFDVKD come from the germline V gene. The CDR3 is made up of 14 amino acids. CDR3 sequence: CATSGRGGTDTQYF. The CDR3 nucleotides are TGTGCCACCAGTGGAAGGGGTGGCACAGATACGCAGTATTTT.

This clonotype was counted a single time. The chain combines TRBV7-2 with TRBJ1-1; D possibly corresponds to TRBD1 (6 bases). Trimming cost V 5 bases and J 5 bases, with 12 bases left between them. The CDR3 length is 13 residues. From germline, CDR1 is SGHTA and CDR2 FQGNSA. The CDR3 DNA is TGTGCCAGCAGCAGCACAGGGTGGACTGAAGCTTTCTTT. Its translation is CASSSTGWTEAFF.

The rearrangement uses TRBV6-5 and TRBJ2-2, with D perhaps TRBD2 (6 bases). CDR3 size: 13 residues. Germline CDR1 is MNHEY and CDR2 is SVGAGI. Trimming took off 10 bases at V and 8 bases at J, with 17 bases between the two ends. In DNA form, the CDR3 reads TGTGCCACTTCCCGGACGGGAGCGGGGGAGCTGTTTTTT. This gives the protein CATSRTGAGELFF.

This clonotype turned up a few times. The V call is TRBV5-6, the J call TRBJ1-3; 7 nucleotides agree with TRBD1. Germline trimming cut 4 bases from V and 0 bases from J; bases unmatched to any gene: 7. Germline CDR1 is SGHDT and CDR2 is YYEEEE. This CDR3 has 16 residues. This CDR3 is CASSPGQESSGNTIYF. CDR3 nucleotide sequence: TGTGCCAGCAGCCCTGGACAGGAATCCTCTGGAAACACCATATATTTT.

This clonotype was counted a few times. The chain links TRBV28 to TRBJ2-7, with no clear D. This CDR3 has 11 amino acids. Looked up from germline, CDR1 is MDHEN and CDR2 is SYDVKM. V lost 3 bases, J lost 7 bases, and 7 bases lay in between. CDR3 in amino acids: CASSFIGEQYF. CDR3 DNA sequence: TGTGCCAGCAGTTTCATCGGAGAGCAGTACTTC.

This sequence joins TRBV20-1 and TRBJ2-5; possibly TRBD1 for D (6 bases). This CDR3 comprises 12 residues. From germline, CDR1 is DFQATT and CDR2 SNEGSKA (reference sequence). V gave up 3 bases and J gave up 9 bases, with 14 bases separating them. In DNA form, the CDR3 reads TGCAGTGCTAGCAGGGGAAATCAGCCCCAGTACTTC. Translation gives CSASRGNQPQYF.

The rearrangement uses TRBV5-1 and TRBJ2-7; no reliable D call. Germline CDR1 reads SGHRS; CDR2 reads YFSETQ. V gave up 0 bases and J gave up 5 bases, with 12 bases separating them. CDR3 length equals 14 residues. The CDR3 DNA follows: TGCGCCAGCAGCTTGGCTGGGGAAAGGAACGAGCAGTACTTC. Translation gives CASSLAGERNEQYF.

This clonotype was recorded at least ten times. This chain uses TRBV14 with TRBJ2-6; D might be TRBD2 (6 bases). The CDR3 extends over 15 amino acids. CDR1 and CDR2 (germline): SGHDN, FVKESK. V shed 5 bases and J shed 8 bases, with 16 bases lying between them. The CDR3 is CASSSPGRGTNVLTF. The CDR3 DNA reads as TGTGCCAGCAGCTCCCCGGGACGGGGGACCAACGTCCTGACTTTC. The full variable domain, with the rest looked up from reference TRBV14 and TRBJ2-6, is EAGVTQFPSHSVIEKGQTVTLRCDPISGHDNLYWYRRVMGKEIKFLLHFVKESKQDESGMPNNRFLAERTGGTYSTLKVQPAELEDSGVYFCASSSPGRGTNVLTFGAGSRLTVL.

V is TRBV5-1 and J is TRBJ2-2; 7 nucleotides match TRBD1. Near its end, the DNA agrees better with TRBJ1-1, so the J call may be wrong. Germline V CDR1 and CDR2: SGHRS, YFSETQ. CDR3 length: 12 residues. The CDR3 sequence is CASSSLQGGAFF. As DNA, the CDR3 is TGCGCCAGCAGCTCCCTCCAGGGGGGAGCTTTCTTT.

This clonotype occurred many times. V gene TRBV2 combines with J gene TRBJ2-7; 8 bases agree with TRBD1. Germline V gene lookup returns CDR1 SNHLY and CDR2 FYNNEI. The CDR3 runs 13 residues. The V gene end was trimmed by 4 bases and the J gene end by 3 bases; junction bases not matched to a gene: 2. CDR3 in amino acids: CASSGDRIYEQYF. CDR3 coding DNA: TGTGCCAGCAGTGGGGACAGGATCTACGAGCAGTACTTC.

The table lists this clonotype with a few counts. A much larger clone is a single base away; this may be a read error. V is TRBV20-1 and J is TRBJ2-7; a possible D gene is TRBD2 (6 bases). The CDR3 is made up of 14 amino acids. The V gene's germline CDR1 is DFQATT and CDR2 SNEGSKA (reference sequence). CDR3 region: CSTIRRDWGSEQYF. The CDR3 nucleotides read TGCAGCACGATCAGACGGGACTGGGGCTCCGAGCAGTACTTC.

This rearrangement joins TRBV29-1 to TRBJ2-2; 7 nucleotides align to TRBD2. The V gene's germline CDR1 is SQVTM and CDR2 ANQGSEA. This CDR3 has 14 amino acids. V gave up 5 bases and J gave up 7 bases; unmatched junction bases: 10. The CDR3 is CSVLVSGLSGELFF. The CDR3 region has the DNA TGCAGCGTTCTGGTTAGCGGGCTAAGCGGGGAGCTGTTTTTT.

This rearrangement joins TRBV19 to TRBJ1-2; 7 bases match TRBD1. The CDR3 is 14 residues long. The V gene end was trimmed by 7 bases and the J gene end by 4 bases; junction bases not matched to a gene: 9. CDR1 is LNHDA, CDR2 SQIVND, per germline (reference sequence). The DNA for the CDR3 is TGTGCCAGTAACATTGGACAGGCGGGCTATGGCTACACCTTC. This gives the protein CASNIGQAGYGYTF.

At least ten counts were recorded for this clonotype. The chain has TRBV7-9 and TRBJ2-7; 7 bases are a match to TRBD2. V was clipped by 7 bases and J by 1 base; unmatched bases: 10. This CDR3 comprises 15 residues. Germline CDR1 SEHNR, CDR2 FQNEAQ (reference sequence). In nucleotides, the CDR3 is TGTGCCAGCATCCCCAATACCGGGGGGTCCTACGAGCAGTACTTC. This gives the protein CASIPNTGGSYEQYF. Filled out from reference TRBV7-9 and TRBJ2-7, the complete variable domain reads DTGVSQNPRHKITKRGQNVTFRCDPISEHNRLYWYRQTLGQGPEFLTYFQNEAQLEKSRLLSDRFSAERPKGSFSTLEIQRTEQGDSAMYLCASIPNTGGSYEQYFGPGTRLTVT.

This clonotype was observed many times. The V gene is TRBV20-1, the J gene TRBJ1-5; D ambiguous. CDR3 size: 14 residues. V was clipped by 0 bases and J by 4 bases, with 10 bases between them. The germline V gene encodes CDR1 DFQATT and CDR2 SNEGSKA (reference sequence). The chain's CDR3 is CSARESGRNQPQHF. CDR3 in DNA: TGCAGTGCTAGAGAGTCCGGGCGGAATCAGCCCCAGCATTTT.

The chain carries TRBV25-1 and TRBJ2-7; 9 bases match TRBD1. The CDR3 covers 19 residues. With 2 bases clipped from V and 6 bases from J, the junction kept 20 bases outside the gene matches. Germline-derived CDR1 and CDR2 are MGHDK and SYGVNS. CDR3: CASSEQKGGGTGLVGEQYF. The CDR3 DNA follows: TGTGCCAGCAGTGAACAAAAAGGGGGGGGGACAGGGCTCGTAGGCGAGCAGTACTTC.

This clonotype has at least ten counts. The chain combines TRBV5-8 with TRBJ1-2; no clear D. This CDR3 comprises 13 residues. Germline CDR1 and CDR2: SGHTS and YDEGEE. With 0 bases removed from V and 8 bases from J, the gap between germline ends came to 11 bases. CDR3 in DNA: TGTGCCAGCAGCTTGGCACAGAGTATAGGCTACACCTTC. It translates to CASSLAQSIGYTF.

This chain uses TRBV15 with TRBJ2-7, with a weak D call TRBD2 (7 bases). CDR1 is LNHNV and CDR2 is YYDKDF in the germline V gene (reference sequence). V lost 9 bases and J 6 bases, leaving 21 bases between the germline ends. CDR3 length: 14 amino acids. The CDR3 DNA sequence: TGTGCCACTAAAGGGGGGGGGGCTTCGGGCGAGCAGTACTTC. Translating it yields CATKGGGASGEQYF.

This clonotype was seen many times. This chain connects TRBV19 to TRBJ2-1, with D perhaps matching TRBD2 (6 bases). CDR1 LNHDA and CDR2 SQIVND come from the germline V gene (reference sequence). V lost 6 bases and J lost 10, with 28 bases in between. The CDR3 consists of 17 residues. The CDR3 loop is CASRLRRSGPTGAEQFF. In nucleotides, the CDR3 is TGTGCCAGTAGGCTCCGCAGGAGCGGGCCGACCGGGGCGGAGCAGTTCTTC. The full variable domain, rest sourced from reference TRBV19 and TRBJ2-1, is DGGITQSPKYLFRKEGQNVTLSCEQNLNHDAMYWYRQDPGQGLRLIYYSQIVNDFQKGDIAEGYSVSREKKESFPLTVTSAQKNPTAFYLCASRLRRSGPTGAEQFFGPGTRLTVL.

The chain carries TRBV12-3 or TRBV12-4 and TRBJ1-5; the match to TRBD1 covers 7 bases. This CDR3 spans 13 amino acids. With 6 bases clipped from V and 7 bases from J, the junction kept 6 bases outside the gene matches. The CDR3 region has the DNA TGTGCCAGCAGCTCCGAAGGGGGCCAGCCCCAGCATTTT. As protein: CASSSEGGQPQHF.

In regard to this clonotype: This may be a read error: a much more frequent sequence differs by one nucleotide. The rearrangement uses TRBV6-4 and TRBJ2-5; 8 bases map to TRBD2. The junction had 15 bases not matched to a gene; V was cut back by 5 bases and J by 4 bases. Germline V gives CDR1 MRHNA, CDR2 SNTAGT. CDR3 length: 17 amino acids. CDR3 sequence reads: CASSHLMRGAKGETQYF. CDR3 bases: TGTGCCAGCAGTCACTTAATGCGGGGGGCAAAAGGAGAGACCCAGTACTTC.

This clonotype showed up many times. The chain recombines TRBV4-1 with TRBJ2-7, with D uncertain. The CDR3 sequence is 13 residues long. V lost 3 bases and J 4 bases, leaving 10 bases between the germline ends. The germline V gene encodes CDR1 MGHRA and CDR2 YSYEKL. CDR3 sequence reads: CASSQSSSYEQYF. The CDR3 DNA follows: TGCGCCAGCAGCCAGTCTTCAAGTTACGAGCAGTACTTC.

This clonotype was found a few times. The chain has TRBV6-6 and TRBJ2-4; maybe TRBD2 (6 bases). Per germline, CDR1 MNHNY and CDR2 SVGAGI (reference sequence). The CDR3 length is 12 residues. V lost 8 bases to trimming and J lost 5 bases, with 10 bases between them. CDR3 sequence reads: CASRGTENIQYF. The DNA for the CDR3 is TGTGCCAGCCGCGGGACGGAAAACATTCAGTACTTC.